Following are 5 T cell receptor beta chains from one sample sequenced in a study of early T cells in non-severe SARS-CoV-2 infection. Using its own MiXCR run on the 5' RACE reads, TCRdb lists one record per CDR3 protein. The sample holds about 24,000 distinct CDR3 sequences; about 4.4% are singletons and the top ten take around 16%. Material: whole blood. These receptors came from an adult who was a healthcare worker with PCR-confirmed SARS-CoV-2 infection or an uninfected control (not recorded which).

Ten or more counts support this clonotype. The chain combines TRBV28 with TRBJ1-4, with unresolved D. Germline CDR1 MDHEN, CDR2 SYDVKM. This CDR3 has 14 residues. V was trimmed by 6 bases and J by 0 bases, leaving 8 bases between them. The CDR3 DNA follows: TGTGCCAGCAGCCTGGTTGCAACTAATGAAAAACTGTTTTTT. Amino acids: CASSLVATNEKLFF.

This clonotype was observed many times. The chain has TRBV20-1 and TRBJ2-5; a possible D gene is TRBD2 (6 bases). The CDR3 has 13 residues. V lost 3 bases to trimming and J lost 1 base, with 9 bases between them. The V gene's germline CDR1 is DFQATT and CDR2 SNEGSKA (reference sequence). CDR3 in DNA: TGCAGTGCTAGCGGGAGCTTCCAAGAGACCCAGTACTTC. It yields the protein CSASGSFQETQYF.

This clonotype was seen ten or more times. This chain uses TRBV29-1 with TRBJ2-2, with D tentatively TRBD2 (6 bases). Germline V gene data show CDR1 as SQVTM and CDR2 as ANQGSEA. The V end was cut by 4 bases, the J end by 4 bases, with 10 bases between. The CDR3 runs to 13 residues. The CDR3: CSVATSSTGELFF. CDR3 in DNA: TGCAGCGTTGCGACTAGTAGCACCGGGGAGCTGTTTTTT.

This clonotype has a count of ten or more. The chain uses TRBV24-1 and TRBJ2-1; tentative D call: TRBD2 (5 bases). The CDR3 spans 15 residues. The germline V and J ends were trimmed by 3 bases and 5 bases, with 13 bases remaining between them. The germline gives CDR1 KGHDR, CDR2 SFDVKD. The CDR3 bases are TGTGCCACCAGTGATCCCAGCGGATTTCACAATGAGCAGTTCTTC. Protein sequence: CATSDPSGFHNEQFF.

This clonotype is a singleton in its sample. With a much larger clone just one base away, this may be a read error. No conserved phenylalanine or tryptophan ends this CDR3, so it is likely a read error. V and J are TRBV11-2 and TRBJ2-1; D remains unclear. CDR3 length: 14 amino acids. Trimming shortened V by 0 bases and J by 7 bases, and 10 bases separated the two germline ends. CDR1 is SGHAT, CDR2 FQNNGV, per germline. CDR3 amino acids: CASSLEYMDNEQFY. For the CDR3, the DNA is TGTGCCAGCAGCTTAGAATATATGGATAATGAGCAGTTCTAC.